Shown below are 30 T cell receptor beta chains from a single sample sequenced in a study of blood T cell repertoires in COVID-19. Generated by immunoSEQ multiplex PCR, the TCRdb table keeps only in-frame clones and is missing some. The profile shows roughly 250,000 clones, 75% to 95% of them singletons. Sequenced: PBMCs or T cells enriched from blood (not recorded which). The origin of the receptors is a woman aged 18-35 years who had recovered from COVID-19.

This clone was picked up a small number of times. The V gene is TRBV11-2, the J gene TRBJ1-2; D might be TRBD1 (6 bases). CDR3 length: 17 residues. The V gene lost 7 bases and the J gene lost 0 bases, with 21 bases spanning the gap. Germline-derived CDR1 and CDR2 are SGHAT and FQNNGV. CDR3 residues: CASTIGEGTLANYGYTF. Written as DNA, the CDR3 is TGTGCCAGCACCATAGGGGAGGGGACACTAGCTAACTATGGCTACACCTTC.

The chain uses TRBV5-1 and TRBJ1-6, with 7 bases lining up with TRBD1. The germline gives CDR1 SGHRS, CDR2 YFSETQ. The CDR3 loop spans 15 amino acids. The junction had 6 bases not matched to a gene; V was cut back by 2 bases and J by 7 bases. CDR3 amino acids: CASSLQGFGNSPLHF. The DNA of the CDR3 is TGCGCCAGCAGCTTACAGGGGTTTGGGAATTCACCCCTCCACTTT.

This clone was recorded once. CDR3: CASATSGTQETQYF. Here the CDR3 DNA reads TGTGCCAGCGCCACTAGCGGAACCCAAGAGACCCAGTACTTC. The chain is built from TRBV5-4 and TRBJ2-5, with 8 positions matching TRBD2. The CDR3 spans 14 residues. J lost 1 base, V lost 7 bases, and 6 bases had no gene match. The germline V gene encodes CDR1 SGHNT and CDR2 YYREEE (reference sequence). Supplemented by reference TRBV5-4 and TRBJ2-5, the full variable domain reads ETGVTQSPTHLIKTRGQQVTLRCSSQSGHNTVSWYQQALGQGPQFIFQYYREEENGRGNFPPRFSGLQFPNYSSELNVNALELDDSALYLCASATSGTQETQYFGPGTRLLVL.

The rearrangement links TRBV5-6 to TRBJ1-4; D is possibly TRBD1 (6 bases). CDR3 length equals 16 residues. CDR1 is SGHDT and CDR2 is YYEEEE in the germline V gene. With 3 bases removed from V and 4 bases from J, the gap between germline ends came to 16 bases. CDR3 sequence (DNA): TGTGCCAGCAGCTCACGAATCGGACAGAATAATGAAAAACTGTTTTTT. Amino acids: CASSSRIGQNNEKLFF.

V is TRBV18 and J is TRBJ2-1, with no clear D. V gave up 2 bases and J gave up 3 bases, with 8 bases separating them. The CDR3 has 14 residues. The V gene's germline CDR1 is KGHSH and CDR2 LQKENI. Here the CDR3 reads CASSPTPRYNEQFF. The CDR3 nucleotides read TGTGCCAGCTCACCAACACCCCGCTACAATGAGCAGTTCTTC.

V and J are TRBV9 and TRBJ1-6; no definite D call. The V gene's germline CDR1 is SGDLS and CDR2 YYNGEE. This CDR3 has 14 amino acids. Trimming left V 3 bases short and J 4 bases short, with 8 bases between. CDR3 sequence reads: CASSGWQYNSPLHF. The DNA of the CDR3 is TGTGCCAGCAGCGGATGGCAGTATAATTCACCCCTCCACTTT.

In this sample, this clone turned up once. The rearrangement links TRBV5-4 to TRBJ2-1; no firm D call. CDR3 size: 13 residues. Trimming took 7 bases from V and 6 from J, leaving 14 bases between them. In germline, CDR1 is SGHNT, CDR2 YYREEE (reference sequence). CDR3 nucleotides: TGTGCCAGCGTGCTATACGGTTCCAATGAGCAGTTCTTC. Its translation: CASVLYGSNEQFF.

The chain links TRBV12-3 or TRBV12-4 to TRBJ2-1, with a weak D call TRBD1 (5 bases). The CDR3 is 12 amino acids. V lost 3 bases to trimming and J lost 8 bases, with 8 bases between them. This CDR3 reads CASSFGRDEQFF. The CDR3 DNA follows: TGTGCCAGCAGTTTTGGCAGGGATGAGCAGTTCTTC.

About this clone: This sample also contains other DNA sequences that code for the same CDR3. The rearrangement joins TRBV24-1 to TRBJ2-5, with a tentative D call TRBD2 (6 bases). V was pared by 5 bases and J by 4 bases, with 7 bases between. From germline, CDR1 is KGHDR and CDR2 SFDVKD. The CDR3 spans 12 residues. CDR3 bases: TGTGCCACCAGTGCCGGGGGAGAGACCCAGTACTTC. Its protein product is CATSAGGETQYF.

J is TRBJ2-5 and V is TRBV7-3, with 7 bases aligning to TRBD1. The CDR3 runs to 14 residues. V lost 2 bases and J lost 4; bases outside the gene matches: 4. Germline lookup yields CDR1 SGHTA and CDR2 FQGTGA. The CDR3 nucleotides read TGTGCCAGCAGCTTATTTACAGGGGCAGAGACCCAGTACTTC. It codes for CASSLFTGAETQYF.

This rearrangement joins TRBV5-1 to TRBJ1-1; possible D gene TRBD1, 5 bases. CDR1 and CDR2 (germline): SGHRS, YFSETQ. This CDR3 comprises 16 residues. Trimming removed 4 bases from V and 7 bases from J, with 23 bases in between. The CDR3 region has the DNA TGCGCCAGCAGCCTTCCTCCAGTGGATGGGGCCTATGAAGCTTTCTTT. Its translation is CASSLPPVDGAYEAFF.

The chain links TRBV28 to TRBJ1-4; 8 nucleotides match TRBD1. V gave up 6 bases and J gave up 7 bases; unmatched junction bases: 7. Per germline, CDR1 MDHEN and CDR2 SYDVKM. The CDR3 totals 14 residues. The DNA for the CDR3 is TGTGCCAGCAGCCCGGGACAGGCCCGTGAAAAACTGTTTTTT. It specifies CASSPGQAREKLFF.

The genes are TRBV27 and TRBJ1-6, with 7 bases aligning to TRBD1. Looked up from germline, CDR1 is MNHEY and CDR2 is SMNVEV (reference sequence). Trimming took 4 bases from V and 9 from J; bases not matched to a gene: 9. The CDR3 has 15 amino acids. In nucleotides, the CDR3 is TGTGCCAGCAGTTGGACAGGCGCGGTGGGTTCACCCCTCCACTTT. Translation: CASSWTGAVGSPLHF.

This sequence joins TRBV10-3 and TRBJ2-7, with 12 bases aligning to TRBD1. Germline V gene lookup returns CDR1 ENHRY and CDR2 SYGVKD. The ends lost 0 bases at V and 7 bases at J; junction bases unmatched: 16. This CDR3 comprises 19 residues. The CDR3: CAISESISSGQGAPGEQYF. The CDR3 DNA reads TGTGCCATCAGTGAGTCGATATCGTCGGGACAGGGGGCGCCGGGGGAGCAGTACTTC.

The chain combines TRBV9 with TRBJ2-1, with a tentative D call TRBD1 (6 bases). V was clipped by 0 bases and J by 6 bases, with 19 bases between them. CDR3 size: 17 residues. Germline CDR1 is SGDLS and CDR2 is YYNGEE. The CDR3 sequence: CASSVGPGTGHRNEQFF. The CDR3 DNA sequence: TGTGCCAGCAGCGTAGGTCCCGGCACGGGACACCGCAATGAGCAGTTCTTC.

The chain has TRBV4-3 and TRBJ2-7, with D tentatively TRBD2 (6 bases). Trimming shortened V by 5 bases and J by 3 bases, and 23 bases separated the two germline ends. Germline values: CDR1 LGHNA, CDR2 YSLEER. The CDR3 runs to 17 residues. This CDR3 is CASSSWRGTGPFYEQYF. CDR3 DNA: TGCGCCAGCAGCTCGTGGCGCGGGACTGGCCCTTTCTACGAGCAGTACTTC.

The rearrangement joins TRBV20-1 to TRBJ1-4; TRBD1 matches 9 bases. J lost 4 bases, V lost 3 bases, and 3 bases had no gene match. The CDR3 contains 14 residues. Germline CDR1 and CDR2: DFQATT and SNEGSKA (reference sequence). In nucleotides, the CDR3 is TGCAGTGCTAGTAGGGGACAGGGTAATGAAAAACTGTTTTTT. This gives the protein CSASRGQGNEKLFF.

The V call is TRBV5-1, the J call TRBJ2-1; possible D gene TRBD2, 5 bases. CDR3 size: 13 residues. Per germline, CDR1 SGHRS and CDR2 YFSETQ. Trimming removed 1 base from V and 7 bases from J, with 9 bases in between. Written as DNA, the CDR3 is TGCGCCAGCAGCTTGAGTCGGGGTAATGAGCAGTTCTTC. Translating gives CASSLSRGNEQFF.

J is TRBJ1-2 and V is TRBV5-6; D remains unclear. The V and J ends lost 1 base and 8 bases respectively, with 6 bases between them. CDR1 SGHDT and CDR2 YYEEEE come from the germline V gene. CDR3 length: 11 residues. The CDR3, as DNA: TGTGCCAGCAGCTTGAGCGGCGGCTACACCTTC. Residues: CASSLSGGYTF.

The chain recombines TRBV5-6 with TRBJ2-7; 11 bases are a match to TRBD2. The CDR3 length is 17 residues. V lost 4 bases, J lost 2 bases, and 11 bases stayed unmatched. CDR1 and CDR2 (germline): SGHDT, YYEEEE. The DNA for the CDR3 is TGTGCCAGCAGCCTATCTGTATCGGGACTAGCGGCCTACGAGCAGTACTTC. Protein product: CASSLSVSGLAAYEQYF.

The chain combines TRBV9 with TRBJ1-1; no clear D. This CDR3 contains 14 residues. Trimming left V 2 bases short and J 5 bases short, with 13 bases between. Germline values: CDR1 SGDLS, CDR2 YYNGEE. CDR3 protein: CASSVRGLVTEAFF. The CDR3 DNA is TGTGCCAGCAGCGTCCGAGGACTCGTTACTGAAGCTTTCTTT.

The genes are TRBV28 and TRBJ1-2; D is possibly TRBD1 (6 bases). V was clipped by 6 bases and J by 8 bases, with 16 bases between them. This CDR3 contains 13 residues. CDR1 and CDR2 from the germline V gene are MDHEN and SYDVKM. The CDR3 spells CASSLGGAEGYTF. The CDR3 coding sequence is TGTGCCAGCAGCCTCGGGGGGGCGGAAGGCTACACCTTC.

The rearrangement links TRBV28 to TRBJ2-2; TRBD1 might be the D (6 bases). CDR3 length: 16 residues. From germline, CDR1 is MDHEN and CDR2 SYDVKM. V shed 6 bases and J shed 0 bases, with 14 bases lying between them. The CDR3 bases are TGTGCCAGCAGCTCCCCGGGACACTCGAACACCGGGGAGCTGTTTTTT. Protein sequence: CASSSPGHSNTGELFF. Together with reference TRBV28 and TRBJ2-2, the CDR3 gives the full variable domain: DVKVTQSSRYLVKRTGEKVFLECVQDMDHENMFWYRQDPGLGLRLIYFSYDVKMKEKGDIPEGYSVSREKKERFSLILESASTNQTSMYLCASSSPGHSNTGELFFGEGSRLTVL.

This chain links TRBV15 with TRBJ2-1; D possibly corresponds to TRBD2 (6 bases). Germline loops: CDR1 LNHNV, CDR2 YYDKDF (reference sequence). The V end was cut by 1 base, the J end by 2 bases, with 12 bases between. The CDR3 is 16 residues long. The CDR3 here is CATSRVEGSAYNEQFF. The CDR3 nucleotides read TGTGCCACCAGCAGAGTGGAGGGGTCGGCCTACAATGAGCAGTTCTTC.

The V call is TRBV4-3, the J call TRBJ1-6, with 7 bases fitting TRBD1. The CDR3 totals 15 residues. The junction had 12 bases not matched to a gene; V was cut back by 7 bases and J by 9 bases. Germline values: CDR1 LGHNA, CDR2 YSLEER. DNA for the CDR3: TGCGCCAGCAATCGAAACAGGGGCGGATTTTCACCCCTCCACTTT. Encoded protein: CASNRNRGGFSPLHF.

The chain is built from TRBV5-4 and TRBJ1-2, with 7 bases fitting TRBD1. Germline CDR1 SGHNT, CDR2 YYREEE (reference sequence). The J segment lost 3 bases and the V segment lost 4 bases, leaving 6 bases of the junction unmatched. The CDR3 is 14 amino acids. CDR3 in DNA: TGTGCCAGCAGCCCGACAGGGAGCGACTATGGCTACACCTTC. Encoded protein: CASSPTGSDYGYTF.

The chain couples TRBV11-3 to TRBJ1-1; no firm D call. CDR3 length: 17 amino acids. V gave up 2 bases and J gave up 5 bases, with 21 bases separating them. Germline CDR1 is SGHNT and CDR2 is YENEEA. As DNA, the CDR3 is TGTGCCAGCAGCTTATCCGCGTTGGGAGGACCGAGGACTGAAGCTTTCTTT. It codes for CASSLSALGGPRTEAFF.

This rearrangement joins TRBV5-6 to TRBJ1-1; 8 nucleotides line up with TRBD1. With V trimmed by 4 bases and J by 3 bases, 11 bases remained unmatched. CDR1 is SGHDT and CDR2 is YYEEEE in the germline V gene. The CDR3 runs to 16 residues. The CDR3 loop reads CASSPLGQGGDTEAFF. In nucleotides, the CDR3 is TGTGCCAGCAGCCCCCTCGGACAGGGAGGGGACACTGAAGCTTTCTTT.

This chain links TRBV6-4 with TRBJ1-1, with D possibly being TRBD1 (6 bases). The CDR3 is made up of 16 amino acids. Trimming pared 8 bases from V and 0 bases from J, leaving 19 bases between. From germline, CDR1 is MRHNA and CDR2 SNTAGT. This CDR3 reads CASEPAGGPMNTEAFF. CDR3 in DNA: TGTGCCAGCGAACCCGCGGGGGGCCCCATGAACACTGAAGCTTTCTTT.

The chain links TRBV10-3 to TRBJ1-2; D possibly corresponds to TRBD1 (6 bases). Germline V gene data show CDR1 as ENHRY and CDR2 as SYGVKD. V shed 5 bases and J shed 2 bases, with 15 bases lying between them. The CDR3 spans 15 residues. Here the CDR3 DNA reads TGTGCCATCAGTTCTTGGACAGTGGTGAACTATGGCTACACCTTC. This codes for CAISSWTVVNYGYTF.